This TCR beta chain was recovered during a study of regulatory T cells in long-lasting Graves disease. In germline, CDR1 is MNHNS, CDR2 SASEGT. CDR3 length: 19 amino acids. V was pared by 5 bases and J by 8 bases, with 19 bases of the junction left unmatched. To make TCR beta libraries, researchers used iRepertoire HTBI primers and Arm-PCR of CDR3 regions. Via MiXCR, TCRdb re-called the multiplex PCR reads, giving one row per CDR3 protein. The data hold about 440,000 distinct CDR3 sequences, with around 17% observed a single time. Time point: newly diagnosed GD, antithyroid drugs for less than 3 months. PBMC RNA served as the TCR library source. This same sample was also taken into another study, of T cells in Graves' hyperthyroidism and ophthalmopathy. That paper notes: Hyperthyroidism had been newly diagnosed in patients aged 18 to 65, and its duration was under 2 months. First-round RT-PCR with HTBI primers amplified the TCR CDR3 region. Model output signaled ophthalmopathy a median approximately 6 months ahead of onset.

Sample: peripheral blood mononuclear cells (PBMCs), taken at new diagnosis, from a patient treated with antithyroid drugs. This sequence originates from a woman between 18 and 30 years old with Graves disease. The J gene is TRBJ2-3, the V gene TRBV6-1; 13 nucleotides align to TRBD2. The CDR3 sequence: CASSTSRTSGGFRSSTQYF. The CDR3 region has the DNA TGTGCCAGCAGTACATCACGGACTAGCGGGGGCTTTAGGTCTTCTACGCAGTATTTT.